This T cell receptor beta chain stems from a study of cytomegalovirus exposure and HLA in healthy donors. Concerning this clone: Its antigen is still unknown.

PCR employed 60 Vbeta and 13 Jbeta primers. Some clones are missing from TCRdb's copy, which holds only in-frame ones; the method was immunoSEQ multiplex PCR. Of about 130,000 clones listed, about 85% were seen once; the top ten hold under 8.5%. Study-wide results and limits: Previous analysis showed most TCR beta V segments were productive about 87% or about 30% of the time.

Germline CDR1 is LNHDA and CDR2 is SQIVND (reference sequence). V lost 8 bases to trimming and J lost 6 bases; unmatched junction nucleotides: 3. The CDR3 spans 13 residues. The material sequenced was PBMCs. The sequence came from a woman aged 30 to 39 in good health and CMV-seropositive. The chain employs TRBV19 and TRBJ2-1; 11 bases are shared with TRBD2. The CDR3, as DNA: TGTGCCAGTGGGACTAGCGGTATCAATGAGCAGTTCTTC. Translating it yields CASGTSGINEQFF.